This T cell receptor (beta chain) is from a study of blood T cells in healthy people across ages. Total RNA amounts of at least 6 micrograms were extracted per sample. Using a J-beta primer mix together with a sample-barcoded 5' primer, a second PCR was run for roughly 7 to 12 cycles. Each single sample gave us at least 2.5 million CDR3-containing paired-end reads. A single record per CDR3 protein comes from TCRdb applying MiXCR to the 5' RACE reads. The data show about a million distinct CDR3 sequences, roughly half seen once. Germline lookup yields CDR1 MDHEN and CDR2 SYDVKM. The CDR3 extends over 18 amino acids. V lost 8 bases, J lost 5 bases, and 18 bases stayed unmatched.

The J gene is TRBJ2-1, the V gene TRBV28, with TRBD2 matching 10 bases. The TCR was taken from a woman in her sixties in good health. The material sequenced was blood. The chain's CDR3 is CASRLWASGSPLHNEQFF. The CDR3 DNA follows: TGTGCCAGCCGACTGTGGGCTAGCGGGAGTCCGCTACACAATGAGCAGTTCTTC.